Following are 31 T cell receptor beta chains from one sample sequenced in a study of T cell repertoires in cytomegalovirus infection. From the reads, TCRdb called clonotypes with MiXCR, one entry per CDR3 protein. Among around 70,000 distinct CDR3 sequences, 4% were seen once, and the ten largest hold about 22%. Sample: PBMCs. The receptors here all came from a human donor in good health (CMV status not recorded). Some clones in this sample may be carry-over from other donors' samples.

This clonotype was recorded at least ten times. The rearrangement uses TRBV7-2 and TRBJ1-2; D is uncertain. V was trimmed by 2 bases and J by 4 bases, leaving 14 bases between them. CDR1 is SGHTA and CDR2 is FQGNSA in the germline V gene. This CDR3 contains 15 residues. The CDR3 nucleotides are TGTGCCAGCAGCTTACGGGCCCCCGAAGGCTATGGCTACACCTTC. It codes for CASSLRAPEGYGYTF.

This clonotype was observed many times. This sequence joins TRBV12-3 or TRBV12-4 and TRBJ2-1; D might be TRBD1 (5 bases). The V and J ends lost 2 bases and 5 bases respectively, with 10 bases between them. CDR3 length: 14 residues. As DNA, the CDR3 is TGTGCCAGCAGTTTATCACAGGTCAACAATGAGCAGTTCTTC. The encoded protein is CASSLSQVNNEQFF.

V gene TRBV11-2 combines with J gene TRBJ2-3; 15 nucleotides agree with TRBD2. V lost 5 bases to trimming and J lost 0 bases; unmatched junction nucleotides: 3. CDR1 is SGHAT, CDR2 FQNNGV, per germline. This CDR3 comprises 17 residues. The CDR3: CASSNGLAGGSTDTQYF. The CDR3 DNA is TGTGCCAGCAGCAACGGACTAGCGGGAGGGAGCACAGATACGCAGTATTTT.

This clonotype occurred many times. The rearrangement uses TRBV4-3 and TRBJ2-7, with D unresolved. Trimming left V 1 base short and J 7 bases short, with 20 bases between. Germline V gene data show CDR1 as LGHNA and CDR2 as YSLEER. This CDR3 contains 16 residues. The CDR3 DNA follows: TGCGCCAGCAGCCAAGTAGCTAGTACCATGTCTGGGGAGCAGTACTTC. Translation gives CASSQVASTMSGEQYF.

This clonotype was counted many times. CDR3 amino acids: CASSLATGYNSPLHF. In DNA form, the CDR3 reads TGTGCCAGCAGTTTGGCTACAGGATATAATTCACCCCTCCACTTT. This sequence joins TRBV28 and TRBJ1-6; D possibly corresponds to TRBD1 (5 bases). The CDR3 is 15 amino acids. Trimming took 3 bases from V and 4 from J, leaving 10 bases between them. The germline V gene encodes CDR1 MDHEN and CDR2 SYDVKM. The full variable domain, completed using reference TRBV28 and TRBJ1-6, is DVKVTQSSRYLVKRTGEKVFLECVQDMDHENMFWYRQDPGLGLRLIYFSYDVKMKEKGDIPEGYSVSREKKERFSLILESASTNQTSMYLCASSLATGYNSPLHFGNGTRLTVT.

In its sample, this clonotype was seen many times. The gene calls are TRBV12-3 or TRBV12-4 and TRBJ1-2, with 9 nucleotides matching TRBD1. With 6 bases clipped from V and 7 bases from J, the junction kept 6 bases outside the gene matches. The CDR3 covers 13 residues. CDR3: CASRPGQGSGYTF. DNA for the CDR3: TGTGCCAGCAGACCGGGACAGGGCTCTGGCTACACCTTC.

This clonotype was seen at least ten times. The CDR3 DNA reads as TGTGCCACCAGTGATCCAACTAGCGCGCTTGAGCAGTTCTTC. Translation: CATSDPTSALEQFF. V is TRBV24-1 and J is TRBJ2-1; 7 nucleotides line up with TRBD2. V trimming: 3 bases; J trimming: 9 bases; junction bases outside the gene matches: 7. Germline V lookup: CDR1 KGHDR, CDR2 SFDVKD. The CDR3 extends over 14 amino acids.

This clonotype occurred many times. Mismatch with germline at one junction end may stem from a read error. The CDR3 sequence: CASSLTQGGVSPNLF. In DNA form, the CDR3 reads TGTGCCAGCAGCTTAACCCAGGGGGGGGTCTCCCCCAATCTCTTC. This chain links TRBV7-2 with TRBJ2-5; D may be TRBD1 or TRBD2 (7 bases each). The CDR3 extends over 15 amino acids. Germline CDR1 and CDR2: SGHTA and FQGNSA.

This clonotype was detected many times. This sequence joins TRBV28 and TRBJ2-1, with 7 nucleotides matching TRBD2. The junction had 14 bases not matched to a gene; V was cut back by 5 bases and J by 4 bases. Germline loops: CDR1 MDHEN, CDR2 SYDVKM. The CDR3 consists of 17 residues. The CDR3 coding sequence is TGTGCCAGCAGTCCCCCAGTCAGCGGGATTCGGTACAATGAGCAGTTCTTC. Translated, it gives CASSPPVSGIRYNEQFF.

The sample holds many counts of this clonotype. For the CDR3, the DNA is TGTGCCAGCAGTTTAGGGGTTCTCACTCAGCCCCAGCATTTT. Translating gives CASSLGVLTQPQHF. V usage is TRBV12-3 or TRBV12-4 and J usage is TRBJ1-5, with D unresolved. Trimming removed 1 base from V and 6 bases from J, with 10 bases in between. The CDR3 covers 14 residues.

This clonotype was counted ten times or more. This chain joins TRBV5-1 and TRBJ2-1, with D possibly TRBD1 on 5 matching bases. V lost 0 bases and J 8 bases, leaving 15 bases between the germline ends. Germline values: CDR1 SGHRS, CDR2 YFSETQ. The CDR3 length is 15 residues. The DNA of the CDR3 is TGCGCCAGCAGCTTGGGAGCAGGGTTGGTTGATGAGCAGTTCTTC. Its translation is CASSLGAGLVDEQFF.

This clonotype was recorded at least ten times. This chain connects TRBV7-2 to TRBJ2-1; 7 positions match TRBD2. CDR1 is SGHTA, CDR2 FQGNSA, per germline. The CDR3 spans 16 residues. V shed 1 base, J shed 4 bases, and the junction held 7 bases outside the gene matches. The CDR3 loop reads CASSLVWPSGYNEQFF. In DNA form, the CDR3 reads TGTGCCAGCAGCTTAGTTTGGCCTAGCGGTTACAATGAGCAGTTCTTC.

Many counts were recorded for this clonotype. The rearrangement uses TRBV7-2 and TRBJ1-1; possibly TRBD1 for D (5 bases). CDR3 length: 14 amino acids. The V end lost 3 bases, the J end lost 4 bases, and 12 bases lay between the germline ends. From germline, CDR1 is SGHTA and CDR2 FQGNSA. The CDR3 here is CASSFTPGVTEAFF. The CDR3, as DNA: TGTGCCAGCAGCTTCACCCCGGGGGTCACTGAAGCTTTCTTT.

The sample holds many counts of this clonotype. V is TRBV6-8 and J is TRBJ2-1; maybe TRBD2 (5 bases). V was pared by 5 bases and J by 12 bases, with 11 bases between. This CDR3 has 11 residues. Germline loops: CDR1 MNHGY, CDR2 SAAAGT. Here the CDR3 reads CASSDGVRQFF. CDR3 nucleotide sequence: TGTGCCAGCAGTGACGGGGTGAGGCAGTTCTTC.

The table lists this clonotype with many counts. The genes are TRBV7-2 and TRBJ1-4, with TRBD1 as a possible D gene (5 bases). The germline V gene encodes CDR1 SGHTA and CDR2 FQGNSA. V was clipped by 2 bases and J by 8 bases, with 9 bases between them. The length of the CDR3 is 13 residues. CDR3 residues: CASSLPRGEKLFF. The CDR3 DNA follows: TGTGCCAGCAGCTTACCAAGGGGAGAAAAACTGTTTTTT.

This clonotype was picked up many times. This chain connects TRBV7-2 to TRBJ1-5; 7 nucleotides line up with TRBD1. The V gene's germline CDR1 is SGHTA and CDR2 FQGNSA. V trimming: 5 bases; J trimming: 4 bases; junction bases outside the gene matches: 8. This CDR3 comprises 15 residues. CDR3 in amino acids: CASSPSRTGNQPQHF. CDR3 DNA sequence: TGTGCCAGCAGCCCGAGCAGGACAGGTAATCAGCCCCAGCATTTT.

In its sample, this clonotype was seen many times. The chain joins TRBV28 to TRBJ2-1, with D perhaps TRBD2 (6 bases). Germline values: CDR1 MDHEN, CDR2 SYDVKM. There are 17 residues in the CDR3. V lost 2 bases and J lost 0, with 14 bases in between. The CDR3 coding sequence is TGTGCCAGCAGTTTAATAATAGCGGCCAGCTCCTACAATGAGCAGTTCTTC. The encoded protein is CASSLIIAASSYNEQFF.

Ten or more counts support this clonotype. The chain employs TRBV7-2 and TRBJ2-1; no reliable D call. V was clipped by 3 bases and J by 0 bases, with 6 bases between them. Germline CDR1 reads SGHTA; CDR2 reads FQGNSA. This CDR3 is built from 14 residues. Written as DNA, the CDR3 is TGTGCCAGCAGCTTGCTACCCTCCTACAATGAGCAGTTCTTC. Its translation: CASSLLPSYNEQFF.

This clonotype occurred many times. This rearrangement joins TRBV7-9 to TRBJ1-2; no clear D. This CDR3 is 12 amino acids long. With 1 base removed from V and 8 bases from J, the gap between germline ends came to 8 bases. Looked up from germline, CDR1 is SEHNR and CDR2 is FQNEAQ (reference sequence). The CDR3 region has the DNA TGTGCCAGCAGCTTAGACGCTGGGGGCTACACCTTC. It is translated as CASSLDAGGYTF.

This clonotype was recorded many times. The CDR3 spells CASSFGDHHYNEQFF. The CDR3 bases are TGTGCCAGCAGCTTTGGCGATCACCACTACAATGAGCAGTTCTTC. The genes are TRBV7-2 and TRBJ2-1; D remains ambiguous. Germline values: CDR1 SGHTA, CDR2 FQGNSA. V was clipped by 3 bases and J by 3 bases, with 12 bases between them. The length of the CDR3 is 15 residues.

This clonotype was picked up many times. The V call is TRBV7-8, the J call TRBJ2-7; the match to TRBD2 covers 7 bases. The CDR3 is 15 residues long. CDR1 is SGHVS and CDR2 is FQNEAQ in the germline V gene. V dropped 7 bases and J dropped 3; count of bases not matched to a gene: 12. The CDR3 nucleotides read TGTGCCAGCACCCCAACCTACTTAGCGGGCTACGAGCAGTACTTC. This gives the protein CASTPTYLAGYEQYF.

This clonotype was seen ten or more times. This chain joins TRBV12-3 or TRBV12-4 and TRBJ2-7; TRBD1 matches at 9 bases. The CDR3 runs 14 residues. V trimming: 8 bases; J trimming: 6 bases; junction bases outside the gene matches: 11. The CDR3 sequence is CASGSGTGFGEQYF. In DNA, the CDR3 is TGTGCCAGCGGGTCCGGGACAGGGTTCGGCGAGCAGTACTTC.

In its sample, this clonotype was seen many times. DNA of the CDR3: TGTGCCAGCAGTACGGGACTAGGGGGCTTAATCTATGGCTACACCTTC. Its translation is CASSTGLGGLIYGYTF. The chain employs TRBV28 and TRBJ1-2; TRBD1 matches 7 bases. The CDR3 totals 16 residues. Germline CDR1 is MDHEN and CDR2 is SYDVKM. V gave up 5 bases and J gave up 4 bases; unmatched junction bases: 13.

This clonotype was recorded many times. The CDR3 bases are TGTGCCAGCAGCCATAGTCTCGGACAGGGGTGGTTCTTC. It specifies CASSHSLGQGWFF. V usage is TRBV7-6 and J usage is TRBJ2-1; TRBD1 agrees at 9 bases. Germline V gene sequence: CDR1 SGHVS, CDR2 FNYEAQ. V lost 5 bases, J lost 15 bases, and 11 bases stayed unmatched. The CDR3 length is 13 residues.

This clonotype was counted at least ten times. J is TRBJ2-7 and V is TRBV11-2, with 12 nucleotides matching TRBD2. CDR3 length: 16 residues. With 1 base clipped from V and 5 bases from J, the junction kept 6 bases outside the gene matches. CDR1 is SGHAT, CDR2 FQNNGV, per germline. The CDR3 DNA follows: TGTGCCAGCAGCTTAGGCCTAGCGGGAGGGCCCAACGAGCAGTACTTC. It translates to CASSLGLAGGPNEQYF.

This clonotype was observed many times. The V and J genes are TRBV28 and TRBJ2-7, with D perhaps TRBD1 or TRBD2 (5 bases each). This CDR3 contains 14 residues. V was cut by 5 bases and J by 5 bases, with 16 bases left in between. Germline values: CDR1 MDHEN, CDR2 SYDVKM. Here the CDR3 reads CASSPPGRYNEQYF. CDR3 DNA sequence: TGTGCCAGCAGTCCCCCGGGACGATACAACGAGCAGTACTTC.

Sample share makes this clonotype large. The chain uses TRBV7-8 and TRBJ2-1; D remains unclear. V was shortened by 2 bases and J by 4 bases, with 9 bases between the two germline ends. This CDR3 is 14 amino acids long. The V gene's germline CDR1 is SGHVS and CDR2 FQNEAQ. CDR3 DNA: TGTGCCAGCAGCTTATTTACAGAGTACAATGAGCAGTTCTTC. Its protein is CASSLFTEYNEQFF.

This clonotype has ten or more counts. This chain connects TRBV28 to TRBJ1-5; the D is unclear. V shed 2 bases and J shed 2 bases, with 10 bases lying between them. The germline V gene has CDR1 MDHEN and CDR2 SYDVKM. CDR3 length: 15 residues. CDR3 sequence (DNA): TGTGCCAGCAGTTTACCGGGGTGGGGCAATCAGCCCCAGCATTTT. This codes for CASSLPGWGNQPQHF.

This clonotype was recorded many times. The chain combines TRBV7-2 with TRBJ2-5, with TRBD2 matching over 8 bases. Trimming removed 5 bases from V and 4 bases from J; junction bases left unmatched: 6. The germline V gene has CDR1 SGHTA and CDR2 FQGNSA. This CDR3 has 14 residues. This chain's CDR3 is CASSPRTSSETQYF. Here the CDR3 DNA reads TGTGCCAGCAGCCCTCGGACTAGCTCAGAGACCCAGTACTTC.

This clonotype has ten or more counts. This chain uses TRBV7-6 with TRBJ2-3; D remains ambiguous. Trimming pared 2 bases from V and 1 base from J, leaving 10 bases between. This CDR3 is 15 amino acids long. From germline, CDR1 is SGHVS and CDR2 FNYEAQ. The CDR3 nucleotides are TGTGCCAGCAGCTTATACTCAACAGGCACAGATACGCAGTATTTT. It encodes CASSLYSTGTDTQYF.

This clonotype has ten or more counts. V usage is TRBV6-4 and J usage is TRBJ2-1; D not resolved. The germline V and J ends were trimmed by 8 bases and 3 bases, with 11 bases remaining between them. In germline, CDR1 is MRHNA, CDR2 SNTAGT. The CDR3 runs 13 residues. CDR3 amino acids: CASSVGIYNEQFF. The DNA of the CDR3 is TGTGCCAGCTCCGTGGGTATCTACAATGAGCAGTTCTTC.